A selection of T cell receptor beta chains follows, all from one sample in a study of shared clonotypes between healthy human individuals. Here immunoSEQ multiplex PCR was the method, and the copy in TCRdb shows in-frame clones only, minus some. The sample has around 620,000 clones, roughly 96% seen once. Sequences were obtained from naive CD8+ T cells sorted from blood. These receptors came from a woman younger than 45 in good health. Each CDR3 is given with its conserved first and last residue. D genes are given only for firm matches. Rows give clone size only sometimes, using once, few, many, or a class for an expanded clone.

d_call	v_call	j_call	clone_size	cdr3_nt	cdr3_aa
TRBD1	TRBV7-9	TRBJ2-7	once	TGTGCCAGCAGCTTCTCGGGACAGGGGTACGAGCAGTACTTC	CASSFSGQGYEQYF
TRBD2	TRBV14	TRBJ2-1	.	TGTGCCAGCAGCCAAGATGGGGAGGGTGGTTATCAGTTCTTC	CASSQDGEGGYQFF
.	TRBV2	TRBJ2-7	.	TGTGCCAGCAGTGAATTGATCTACGAGCAGTACTTC	CASSELIYEQYF
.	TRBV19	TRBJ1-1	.	TGTGCCAGTAGGGTACCAAACACTGAAGCTTTCTTT	CASRVPNTEAFF
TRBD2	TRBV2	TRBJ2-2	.	TGTGCCAGGGGAACGACTAGCGCTCTCAGGGAGCTGTTTTTT	CARGTTSALRELFF
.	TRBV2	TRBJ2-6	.	TGTGCCAGCAGTGAAGCTACCGGGGCCAACGTCCTGACTTTC	CASSEATGANVLTF
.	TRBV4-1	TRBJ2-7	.	TGCGCCAGCAGCCTATCAGGGGGACTGGACGAGCAGTACTTC	CASSLSGGLDEQYF
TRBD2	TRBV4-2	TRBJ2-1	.	TGTGCCAGCAGCCAAGGGTTAGCGGGGTACAATGAGCAGTTCTTC	CASSQGLAGYNEQFF
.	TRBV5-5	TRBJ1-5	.	TGTGCCAGCAGTTTCGGGACATCTAGCAATCAGCCCCAGCATTTT	CASSFGTSSNQPQHF
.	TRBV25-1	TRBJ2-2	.	TGTGCCAGCAGTGAAATCATGGGCGACACCGGGGAGCTGTTTTTT	CASSEIMGDTGELFF
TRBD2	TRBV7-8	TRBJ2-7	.	TGTGCCAGCAGCCTCGGACTAGCGGATTACGAGCAGTACTTC	CASSLGLADYEQYF
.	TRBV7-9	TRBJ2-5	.	TGTGCCAGCAGCCACCCCGGGGGACGGTGGGAGACCCAGTACTTC	CASSHPGGRWETQYF
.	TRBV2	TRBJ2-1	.	TGTGCCAGCAGTGATCGGGGCCAGTACAATGAGCAGTTCTTC	CASSDRGQYNEQFF
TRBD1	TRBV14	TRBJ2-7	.	TGTGCCAGCAGCCAAGACAGGGGGTTCACTTACGAGCAGTACTTC	CASSQDRGFTYEQYF
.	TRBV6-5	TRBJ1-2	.	TGTGCCAGCACCAAGAGTGGTATTTATGGCTACACCTTC	CASTKSGIYGYTF
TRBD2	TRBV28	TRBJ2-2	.	TGTGCCTCGACTTTAGCGGGAGCTTCAGGGGAGCTGTTTTTT	CASTLAGASGELFF
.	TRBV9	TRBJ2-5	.	TGTGCCAGCAGCGTAGGGGCAGGGGGGTCAGAGACCCAGTACTTC	CASSVGAGGSETQYF
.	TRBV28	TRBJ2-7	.	TGTGCCAGCGGAGTGTACGAGCAGTACTTC	CASGVYEQYF
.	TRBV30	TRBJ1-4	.	TGTGCCTGGAGTGTATCGGGACTCACAGGCGGACTGTTTTTT	CAWSVSGLTGGLFF
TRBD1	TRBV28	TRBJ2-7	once	TGTGCCAGCAGTCCCGGGACAGGGATCTACGAGCAGTACTTC	CASSPGTGIYEQYF
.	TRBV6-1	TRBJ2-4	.	TGTGCCAGCTACACAGGGAGTGTAGCCAAAAACATTCAGTACTTC	CASYTGSVAKNIQYF
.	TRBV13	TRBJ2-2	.	TGTGCCAGCAGCTTCGAAGGGGCCGGGGAGCTGTTTTTT	CASSFEGAGELFF
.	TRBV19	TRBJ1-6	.	TGTGCCAGTAGTATAGGGGGCGGAGGAAATTCACCCCTCCACTTT	CASSIGGGGNSPLHF
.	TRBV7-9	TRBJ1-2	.	TGTGCCAGCAGCTTAGTTGGATCTACAGCTACGGACTATGGCTACACCTTC	CASSLVGSTATDYGYTF
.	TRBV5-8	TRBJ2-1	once	TGTGCCAGCAGCCAATATGAGCAGTTCTTC	CASSQYEQFF
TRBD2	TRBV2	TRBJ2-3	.	TGTGCCAGCAGTACACCCGGGAGCGGGAGTGGTGGCACAGATACGCAGTATTTT	CASSTPGSGSGGTDTQYF
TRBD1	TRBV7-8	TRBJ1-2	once	TGTGCCAGCAGCGAAGACAGGGGGCGACCTAACTATGGCTACACCTTC	CASSEDRGRPNYGYTF
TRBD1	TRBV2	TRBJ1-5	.	TGTGCCAGCAGTTTCGATGGGACAGGGGGGAATAAATACAATCAGCCCCAGCATTTT	CASSFDGTGGNKYNQPQHF
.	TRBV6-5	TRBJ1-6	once	TGTGCCACCCTACTGGCAAAAACTAATTCACCCCTCCACTTT	CATLLAKTNSPLHF
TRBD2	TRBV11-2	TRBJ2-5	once	TGTGCCAGCAGCTTAGAACTAGCGGGTAGGCAAGAGACCCAGTACTTC	CASSLELAGRQETQYF
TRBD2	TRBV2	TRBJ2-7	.	TGTGCCAGCAAAGTCGAGCGGGATGGCTCCTACGAGCAGTACTTC	CASKVERDGSYEQYF
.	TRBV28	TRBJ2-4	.	TGTGCCAGCAGTTTAAGTATCAGGGCTCCTCAGTACTTC	CASSLSIRAPQYF
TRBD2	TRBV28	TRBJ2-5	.	TGTGCCAGCAGTTCTGCGGGAGGGATGGAGACCCAGTACTTC	CASSSAGGMETQYF
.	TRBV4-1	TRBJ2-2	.	TGCGCCAGCAGCCAGTTATCCGGGGAGCTGTTTTTT	CASSQLSGELFF
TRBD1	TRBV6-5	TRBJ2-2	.	TGTGCCAGCACCACAGGACAGGGGCCCGGGGAGCTGTTTTTT	CASTTGQGPGELFF
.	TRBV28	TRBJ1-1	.	TGTGCCAGCAGTTTCGTTGTCGGGGCGGGAGCTTTCTTT	CASSFVVGAGAFF
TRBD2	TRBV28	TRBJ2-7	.	TGTGCCAGCAGTTCAAATCTAGCGGGAGTATTCGAGCAGTACTTC	CASSSNLAGVFEQYF
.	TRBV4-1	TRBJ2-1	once	TGCGCCAGCAGCCACGACGACGGCAGCTCCTACAATGAGCAGTTCTTC	CASSHDDGSSYNEQFF
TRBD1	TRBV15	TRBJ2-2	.	TGTGCCACCAGCAGAGGCTACGGACAGGGGGCGCCGGCCGGGGAGCTGTTTTTT	CATSRGYGQGAPAGELFF
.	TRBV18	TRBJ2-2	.	TGTGCCAGCTTCCACGAGGAGGGCCCCGGGGAGCTGTTTTTT	CASFHEEGPGELFF
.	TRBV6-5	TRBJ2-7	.	TGTGCCAGCAGTTACCACGACAGGTTCTACGAGCAGTACTTC	CASSYHDRFYEQYF
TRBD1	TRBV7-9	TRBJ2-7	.	TGTGCCAGCAGCGATTCCGGGACAGGACACTACGAGCAGTACTTC	CASSDSGTGHYEQYF
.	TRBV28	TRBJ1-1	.	TGTGCCAGCAGTCAACCCAGAGGCGCTGAAGCTTTCTTT	CASSQPRGAEAFF
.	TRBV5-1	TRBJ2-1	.	TGCGCCAGCACCCCGGCCAGGGGCCCCTACAATGAGCAGTTCTTC	CASTPARGPYNEQFF
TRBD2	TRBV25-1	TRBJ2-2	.	TGTGCCAGCTGCGACCTAGCGGGAACCGGGGAGCTGTTTTTT	CASCDLAGTGELFF
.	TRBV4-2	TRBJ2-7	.	TGTGCCAGCAGCCCCTTAGGGGCGTCTACCTACGAGCAGTACTTC	CASSPLGASTYEQYF
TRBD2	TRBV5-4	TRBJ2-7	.	TGTGCCAGCAGCTTGGGGGACTACTCCTACGAGCAGTACTTC	CASSLGDYSYEQYF
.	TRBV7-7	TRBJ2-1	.	TGTGCCAGCAGCTCGGACTCCTACAATGAGCAGTTCTTC	CASSSDSYNEQFF
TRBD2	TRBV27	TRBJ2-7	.	TGTGCCAGCAGTCCACGGACTAGCGGGATGGGCGAGCAGTACTTC	CASSPRTSGMGEQYF
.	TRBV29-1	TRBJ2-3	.	TGCAGCGTTGAACCTCTCAACCCTAGCACAGATACGCAGTATTTT	CSVEPLNPSTDTQYF
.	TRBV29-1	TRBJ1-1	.	TGCAGCGTGAAACACGATTCGAACACTGAAGCTTTCTTT	CSVKHDSNTEAFF
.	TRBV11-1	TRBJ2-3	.	TGTGCCAGCAGCTTATCTGGGATGAGCACAGATACGCAGTATTTT	CASSLSGMSTDTQYF
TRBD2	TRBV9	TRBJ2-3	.	TGTGCCAGCAGCATCGGGACTAGCGGTAGCACAGATACGCAGTATTTT	CASSIGTSGSTDTQYF
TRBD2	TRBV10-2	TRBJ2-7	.	TGCGCCAGCAGTGAGTCCTTAGCGGGAGACCCCTACGAGCAGTACTTC	CASSESLAGDPYEQYF
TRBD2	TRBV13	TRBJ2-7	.	TGTGCCAGCAGCCAACGGGGAGCCGGGACTAGCGGGATCAGGGGCGAGCAGTACTTC	CASSQRGAGTSGIRGEQYF
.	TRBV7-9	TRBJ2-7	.	TGTGCCAGCAGCCAGACAAATATGGAAGAGCAGTACTTC	CASSQTNMEEQYF
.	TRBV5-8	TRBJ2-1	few	TGTGCCAGCAGACAGTGGCAGTCCTACAATGAGCAGTTCTTC	CASRQWQSYNEQFF
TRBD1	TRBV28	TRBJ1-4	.	TGTGCCACCGCCGGGACAGTTGACGAAAAACTGTTTTTT	CATAGTVDEKLFF
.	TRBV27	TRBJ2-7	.	TGTGCCACCCGCGTTGGCTCCTACGAGCAGTACTTC	CATRVGSYEQYF